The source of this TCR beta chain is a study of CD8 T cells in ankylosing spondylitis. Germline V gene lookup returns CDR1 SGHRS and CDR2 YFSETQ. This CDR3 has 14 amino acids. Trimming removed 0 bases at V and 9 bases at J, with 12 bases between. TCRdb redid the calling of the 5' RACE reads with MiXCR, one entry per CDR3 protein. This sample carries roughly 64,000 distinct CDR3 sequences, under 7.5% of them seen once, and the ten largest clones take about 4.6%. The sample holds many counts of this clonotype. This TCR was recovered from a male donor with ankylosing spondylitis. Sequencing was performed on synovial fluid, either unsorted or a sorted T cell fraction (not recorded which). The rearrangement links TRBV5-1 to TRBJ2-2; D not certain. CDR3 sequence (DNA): TGCGCCAGCAGCTTGGCCGAGGATTTCAGGGAGCTGTTTTTT. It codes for CASSLAEDFRELFF.